The present entry profiles one TCR beta chain with its context. There is no known antigen for this receptor. The sample holds no much larger clone one base away, and base qualities are not on file. The entry originates in a study of blood T cell repertoires in COVID-19 (dated by TCRdb to 2019 to 2021). For context, the study as a whole: Collaborator samples came from the United States, Italy and Spain and covered acute and convalescent phases of COVID-19. The prospective study material was composed of cDNA or gDNA derived from T cells, B-cell-depleted T cells, or PBMCs. Deeply sampled blood TCRbeta repertoires from subjects exposed to, actively infected with, or recovered from COVID-19 were included in the dataset. The repertoires were made available in a free public database intended to serve as a resource for research on the immune response to SARS-CoV-2. Samples came from the ongoing ImmuneRACE study (first 160 participants) plus 1,254 subjects from 6 global collaborators. The sample metadata nearly always contained a de-identified subject ID, COVID-19 status, age in years and sex. HLA class I and class II types, where available, came from metadata supplied by the sample provider rather than from assay-based typing. The full study reports these points: How much clinical and demographic metadata was included differed by source and by participant, and the metadata was provided uncurated.

TCRbeta CDR3 regions were amplified from genomic DNA using the immunoSEQ Assay, a bias-controlled multiplex PCR. The authors processed their data as follows. Within the assay, amplification of reference gene primers was used to estimate how many nucleated cells each sample contained. Sequence reads were collapsed and filtered to measure the absolute abundance of every unique TCRbeta CDR3 rearrangement. For each sample, productive Simpson clonality was calculated by taking the square root of Simpson's diversity index across productive rearrangements. In TCRdb, the immuneACCESS table is reduced to in-frame sequences with V and J assigned. These tables do not hold every clone; where another copy was compared, an unresolved V gene accounts for under half, and the others remain unexplained. Clone size and the V and J calls come from that table; the DNA yielded D and trimming. This sample has fewer than 350,000 clones in its table, and approximately 92% of those were observed once. Roughly 7.3% of the sample rests with the top ten.

From its cysteine to its phenylalanine, the CDR3 spans 16 amino acids. The sequence is cut down to CDR3 DNA, 48 bases in frame from base 1. From a lookup of the germline V gene, CDR1 and CDR2 are SGHVS and FQNEAQ. Trimming accounts for 0 bases at V and 4 bases at J, while the number of junction bases matched to no gene is 5. In Seattle, one collaborating source enrolled patients while the infection was active and tracked those patients longitudinally over the course of disease. Whole blood was collected in K2EDTA tubes by collaborating institutions according to the institutions' own protocols. For TCRbeta analysis, collaborator samples were shipped as frozen whole blood, as isolated PBMCs, or as DNA extracted from either sample type.

Sequencing was done on a sample of peripheral blood. This clonotype originated in a woman aged 25 to 39 with COVID-19, enrolled during active disease. The chain uses TRBV7-8 and TRBJ2-5, and 10 junction bases match TRBD1. The nucleotide sequence is given as TGTGCCAGCAGCTTAGCGCTGACAGGGGGCCCAGAGACCCAGTACTTC. This gives the protein CASSLALTGGPETQYF.